This T cell receptor (beta chain) was sequenced for a study of early stage breast cancer tumors. Turning to the study itself: Most of the 16 invasive tumors were ER+, PR+ and HER2-. General observations from the study: Bulk DNA sequencing of unsorted cells missed chain pairing and markers. In about 85% of the 16 patients, blood comparison separated tumor from normal breast.

Each sample had two DNA replicates, 0.5 ug blood or roughly 1.4 ug tissue. Method: immunoSEQ multiplex PCR; TCRdb's copy keeps in-frame clones and lacks some. The sample shows roughly 58,000 clones, around nine tenths of them seen only once. In germline, CDR1 is SGHRS, CDR2 YFSETQ. This CDR3 contains 16 residues. V was clipped by 3 bases and J by 0 bases, with 13 bases between them. As concerns this clone: Antigen unknown.

V gene TRBV5-1 combines with J gene TRBJ2-1; a possible D gene is TRBD2 (5 bases). The specimen sequenced was blood. The sequence was collected from a person aged 70 to 85 with breast cancer. The CDR3 is CASSSGSRVSYNEQFF. CDR3 DNA sequence: TGCGCCAGCAGCTCGGGGTCTAGGGTCTCCTACAATGAGCAGTTCTTC.